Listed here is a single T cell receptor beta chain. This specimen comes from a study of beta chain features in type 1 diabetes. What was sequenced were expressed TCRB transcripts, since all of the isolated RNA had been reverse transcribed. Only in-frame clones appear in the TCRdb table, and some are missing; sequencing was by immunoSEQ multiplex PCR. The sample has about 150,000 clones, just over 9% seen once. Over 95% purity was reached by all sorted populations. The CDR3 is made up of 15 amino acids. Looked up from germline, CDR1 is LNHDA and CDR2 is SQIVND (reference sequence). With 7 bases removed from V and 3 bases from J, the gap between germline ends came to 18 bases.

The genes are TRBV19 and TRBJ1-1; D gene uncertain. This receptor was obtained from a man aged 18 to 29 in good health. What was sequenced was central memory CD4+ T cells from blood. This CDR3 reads CASKSLGEPYTEAFF. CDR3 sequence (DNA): TGTGCCAGTAAGTCCCTCGGAGAACCTTACACTGAAGCTTTCTTT.